The source of this T cell receptor (beta chain) is a study of blood T cell repertoires in COVID-19 (dated by TCRdb to the early 2020s). Concerning the study at large: The collaborator samples originated in the United States, Italy and Spain and spanned the acute and convalescent phases of COVID-19. The material from the prospective study consisted of cDNA or gDNA derived from T cells, B-cell-depleted T cells, or PBMCs. Subjects who had been exposed to COVID-19, were actively infected with it, or had recovered from it provided the deeply sampled blood TCRbeta repertoires that made up the dataset. The repertoires were released in a freely available public database intended as a resource for research on the immune response to SARS-CoV-2. Samples came from the ongoing ImmuneRACE study (first 160 participants) plus 1,254 subjects from 6 global collaborators. Nearly every sample came with metadata listing a de-identified subject ID, COVID-19 status, age in years and sex. Where available, HLA class I and class II types were obtained from metadata supplied by the sample provider rather than from assay-based typing.

Participants in the prospective study were aged about 18 to 95 years, lived in more than 20 United States geographic areas, and enrolled through a virtual design. Cohort assignment in the prospective study relied on participant-reported clinical history from a screening survey and a study questionnaire. For ImmuneRACE Cohort 3, a participant was defined as recovered based on two consecutive negative NP/OP PCR tests, clearance by a healthcare professional, or resolution of symptoms. In the prospective study, mobile phlebotomists collected whole blood, serum and a nasopharyngeal or oropharyngeal swab from each participant. Participants in the prospective study had the option to provide additional blood draws and questionnaires over a roughly 2-month period. Blood samples from the prospective study were shipped frozen or at room temperature prior to DNA extraction. TCRbeta CDR3 regions were amplified from genomic DNA by means of the immunoSEQ Assay, a bias-controlled multiplex PCR. Per the source publication's procedure: The number of nucleated cells in each sample was estimated by amplification of reference gene primers within the assay. To quantify the absolute abundance of each unique TCRbeta CDR3 rearrangement, sequence reads were collapsed and filtered. Productive Simpson clonality was computed per sample as the square root of Simpson's diversity index over productive rearrangements. Sourced from immuneACCESS, this table was stored by TCRdb with only in-frame sequences that have V and J called. A share of the clones is absent; for the studies checked, an unresolved V gene accounts for under half, and the remainder has no known explanation. V and J calls and clone size are copied from that table; D and trimming were computed from the DNA. Recorded for this sample are about 310,000 clones; roughly 90% of them occurred a single time. The ten largest clonotypes hold just under 9.5% of the sample.

Reading the germline V gene gives CDR1 SGHRS and CDR2 YFSETQ. Trimming removed 0 bases from V and 3 bases from J; the gene matches leave 2 bases unexplained. Counted from cysteine to phenylalanine, this CDR3 has 15 amino acids. CDR3 DNA is the only sequence kept; it has 45 bases, read in frame from the first base. To note about this clone: Its cognate antigen has yet to be identified. No much larger clonotype is one base removed from it; base qualities were not supplied.

On the study overall, not on this receptor specifically: How much clinical and demographic metadata was included differed by source and by participant, and the metadata was provided uncurated.

This receptor was obtained from a woman aged 25 to 39 who had recovered from COVID-19. Here the chain combines TRBV5-1 and TRBJ1-3; 8 nucleotides in the junction match TRBD1. Source material: PBMCs or T cells enriched from blood (not recorded which). The CDR3 amino acid sequence is: CASSLGTGGGNTIYF. The sequenced DNA is TGCGCCAGCAGCTTGGGAACAGGGGGTGGAAACACCATATATTTT.